This note documents a single TCR beta chain sequence. Its antigen specificity is not known. One base away there is no much larger clone; base qualities are not given. This record comes from a study of T cells in Graves' hyperthyroidism and ophthalmopathy (dated 2019 in TCRdb). About the investigation overall: Peripheral blood samples were taken at initial diagnosis, before any treatment was given. A discovery cohort of about 100 patients, approximately 45 with Graves' ophthalmopathy and about 60 with stable Graves' hyperthyroidism, was used to find distinguishing TCR V-J signatures. Prospective prediction of ophthalmopathy was tested in an independent validation cohort consisting of 18 to 20 hyperthyroidism patients and 15 to 17 patients who later progressed to ophthalmopathy. The approximately 97 discovery patients were randomly divided into training and test sets at a 7:3 ratio. In more than 5 Graves' hyperthyroidism patients, the study also compared T-cell repertoires from thyroid tissue with T-cell repertoires from blood. Following sampling, methimazole starting at 30 mg daily was given to hyperthyroidism patients, and high-dose intravenous methylprednisolone was given to ophthalmopathy patients. The paper reports TCR Vbeta CDR3 sequencing of some 140 peripheral blood samples: over 40 ophthalmopathy, under 80 hyperthyroidism and around 17 progressor patients.

Beyond this particular receptor, the publication reports: Blood samples also contained most of the expanded thyroid clonotypes (frequency above 0.001), which suggests that blood repertoires may reflect thyroid immune responses. A model built on a 13 V-J signature distinguished ophthalmopathy from stable hyperthyroidism, reaching about 88% sensitivity and under 84% specificity in cross-validation and 80%/75% in testing. During validation, the model predicted progression to ophthalmopathy a median of around six months ahead of onset, with around 65% sensitivity and more than 72% specificity. No statistical method was used to fix the sample size in advance, and group allocation was not hidden from the investigators.

A patient counted as having stable Graves' hyperthyroidism if no progression to ophthalmopathy occurred over 18 months of follow-up. The hyperthyroidism patients were between 18 and 65 years old and newly diagnosed, with a disease duration of less than 2 months. The study excluded patients with uncontrolled infections, other autoimmune diseases, pregnancy or lactation. Diagnoses were based on clinical symptoms, serum thyroxine and TRAb, thyroid ultrasound and orbital computed tomography. Ficoll-Paque density gradient centrifugation was used to isolate PBMCs from about 10 ml of fresh peripheral blood. Total RNA was extracted with Trizol reagent, and quality was checked on an Agilent 2100 Bioanalyzer. The TCR beta CDR3 regions were amplified from RNA transcripts. For the first round of RT-PCR on the TCR CDR3, the HTBI primer set was used together with the Qiagen OneStep RT-PCR kit. The libraries were constructed in a second round of multiplex PCR and then size-selected and purified. Sequencing of the libraries was done on an Illumina HiSeq2000 using paired-end 100 bp reads. Per the source publication's procedure: Raw data were processed with SOAPnuke, discarding reads with adapters, uncalled bases, mean Phred below 15, or no exact constant-primer or identifier match. COPE v1.2.5 was used to merge the high-quality paired reads, and each unique nucleotide sequence was defined as a clonotype. MiTCR v1.1 was used to align clonotypes to the IMGT TRBV, TRBD and TRBJ reference segments. Analysis was restricted to V-J combinations with a frequency above 0.0001, which covered 99% to 99.2% of repertoires. A TCS score was defined as the ratio between F50 (clonal expansion) and ExV (chaos), using BLOSUM62-based TCRdist between CDR3 peptides within each V-J. Welch's t-statistics and random forest reduced 514 V-J features to roughly 13, which were used in a naive Bayes classifier (R e1071). The public reads were reprocessed in TCRdb via fastp at Q25 and MiXCR, keeping in-frame beta chains. Rows with one shared CDR3 protein collapse into an entry with the most common genes and DNA. TCRdb's processing, not the authors', yielded these V and J calls. Present in this sample are roughly 700,000 distinct CDR3 sequences, 13% to 15% of which were seen just once. Jointly, the top ten make up 10% of the sample.

For CDR1 and CDR2, the germline V gene lists MNHEY and SVGEGT. Trimming takes 11 bases from V and 8 bases from J, and the germline ends sit 21 bases apart. The CDR3 goes from the cysteine to the phenylalanine over 13 residues. Only the CDR3 part of the read is kept: 39 bases, read in frame from the first base. Material: blood. The TCR originated in a woman aged 18-29 years with Graves' hyperthyroidism. Rearrangement joined TRBV6-2 or TRBV6-3 to TRBJ1-2, and TRBD1 may be the D gene, going by 6 matching bases. The nucleotide sequence reads as follows: TGTGCCGTCGTGGACAGTTGGGTAACGGGCTACACCTTC. Its translation is CAVVDSWVTGYTF.